The rows below give T cell receptor beta chains drawn from one sample of a study of T cells expressing NK-cell markers. With the 5' RACE reads reprocessed, TCRdb shows one record per CDR3 protein and no DNA. Across about 460,000 distinct CDR3 sequences, the top ten clones capture about 1.5% of the sample. Source material: blood T cells: a sorted CD56 or NKG2C T cell subset, CD4+ or CD8+ T cells, or bulk PBMC T cells (not recorded which). The source of these receptors is a woman between 50 and 59 years old in good health. Each CDR3 is given with its conserved first and last residue.

TRBJ2-2,TRBV5-5,CASSLRPDRSTGELFF
TRBJ2-3,TRBV5-1,CASSLDSASTDTQYF
TRBJ2-3,TRBV10-1,CASRRDRFTDTQYF
TRBJ1-4,TRBV12-3/TRBV12-4,CASSLGEKLFF
TRBJ2-7,TRBV19,CASSGFATAEKPYEQYF
TRBJ1-1,TRBV21-1,CASSKSGGRRPTEAFF
TRBJ2-7,TRBV7-6,CASSLGIRAAPSYEQYF
TRBJ1-2,TRBV27,CASRTQGQRGAYGYTF
TRBJ1-1,TRBV6-5,CASSRTPGQGFMNTEAFF
TRBJ1-2,TRBV9,CASEPQPNNYGYTF
TRBJ2-1,TRBV7-9,CASSPSRSSYNEQFF
TRBJ2-3,TRBV7-2,CASSLTGRDTQYF
TRBJ2-7,TRBV18,CASSGGRAVYEQYF
TRBJ2-1,TRBV5-1,CASSISLRMASYNEQFF
TRBJ2-7,TRBV7-8,CASSLGGGQGYEQYF
TRBJ2-1,TRBV14,CASSREYGTSQFF
TRBJ2-3,TRBV20-1,CSARGGGLGTSTDTQYF
TRBJ1-5,TRBV24-1,CATAPGQGAAAQHF
TRBJ2-5,TRBV11-2,CASSLGFGETQYF
TRBJ2-3,TRBV20-1,CSARVPPLPGGETSTDTQYF
TRBJ2-5,TRBV18,CASSPPSTGTQYF
TRBJ1-2,TRBV20-1,CSARQDGTGNYGYTF
TRBJ1-1,TRBV5-1,CASSLSQGRTEAFF
TRBJ2-3,TRBV3-1,CASSQTSGREGRGTDTQYF
TRBJ2-5,TRBV18,CASSPREPGVQETQYF
TRBJ1-1,TRBV19,CASKAPAGTEAFF
TRBJ2-1,TRBV3-1,CASSQELAKYNEQFF
TRBJ2-2,TRBV3-1,CASSQVPQGVTGELFF
TRBJ2-1,TRBV6-5,CASTKTISGANNEQFF
TRBJ2-2,TRBV12-3/TRBV12-4,CASSRPGAPGELFF
TRBJ1-1,TRBV20-1,CSARGLRNTEAFF
TRBJ2-2,TRBV6-1,CASSELVNTGELFF
TRBJ2-5,TRBV7-9,CASSPHGQETQYF
TRBJ2-2,TRBV27,CASSLGAGVSTGELFF
TRBJ2-5,TRBV12-3/TRBV12-4,CASSSQGAETQYF
TRBJ2-1,TRBV20-1,CSARVQGAQGEQFF
TRBJ2-7,TRBV29-1,CSVAYRLAGDEQYF
TRBJ2-1,TRBV5-5,CASSPIPGYNEQFF
TRBJ2-5,TRBV10-3,CAIGARAQETQYF
TRBJ1-4,TRBV6-4,CASSEDINEKLFF
TRBJ1-5,TRBV5-1,CASSLGLTGPNQPQHF
TRBJ1-6,TRBV5-1,CASSLGLGMGNSPLHF
TRBJ2-3,TRBV12-3/TRBV12-4,CASSFHSHTDTQYF
TRBJ2-2,TRBV5-1,CASSWFSGSSNTGELFF
TRBJ2-3,TRBV5-1,CASAISGDTQYF
TRBJ1-1,TRBV12-3/TRBV12-4,CASSPRDRGVAFF